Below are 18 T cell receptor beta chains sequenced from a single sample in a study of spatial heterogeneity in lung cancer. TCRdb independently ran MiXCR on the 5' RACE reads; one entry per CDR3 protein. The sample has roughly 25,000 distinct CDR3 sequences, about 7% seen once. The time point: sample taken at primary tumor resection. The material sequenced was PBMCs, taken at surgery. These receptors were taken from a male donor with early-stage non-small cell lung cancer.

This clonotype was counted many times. As DNA, the CDR3 is TGCAGCGGGCAGTTACGCTACACCTTC. This encodes CSGQLRYTF. The V gene is TRBV29-1, the J gene TRBJ1-2, with D uncertain. This CDR3 is 9 amino acids long. Germline V gene lookup returns CDR1 SQVTM and CDR2 ANQGSEA. V lost 7 bases, J lost 9 bases, and 9 bases lay in between. The full variable domain, in which reference TRBV29-1 and TRBJ1-2 provide the parts outside the CDR3, is SAVISQKPSRDICQRGTSLTIQCQVDSQVTMMFWYRQQPGQSLTLIATANQGSEATYESGFVIDKFPISRPNLTFSTLTVSNMSPEDSSIYLCSGQLRYTFGSGTRLTVV.

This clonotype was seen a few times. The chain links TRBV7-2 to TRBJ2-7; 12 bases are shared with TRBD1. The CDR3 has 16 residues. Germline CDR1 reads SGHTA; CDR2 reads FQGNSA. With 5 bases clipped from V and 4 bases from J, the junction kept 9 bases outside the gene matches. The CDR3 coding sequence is TGTGCCAGCAGCCTTACCGGGACAGGGGGCAGGTACGAGCAGTACTTC. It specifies CASSLTGTGGRYEQYF.

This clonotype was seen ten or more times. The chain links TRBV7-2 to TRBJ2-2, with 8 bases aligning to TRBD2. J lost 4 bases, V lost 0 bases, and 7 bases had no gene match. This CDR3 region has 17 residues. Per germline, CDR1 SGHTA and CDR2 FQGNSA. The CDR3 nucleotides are TGTGCCAGCAGCTTAGCGGGACTAGGGGATTTCACCGGGGAGCTGTTTTTT. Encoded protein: CASSLAGLGDFTGELFF.

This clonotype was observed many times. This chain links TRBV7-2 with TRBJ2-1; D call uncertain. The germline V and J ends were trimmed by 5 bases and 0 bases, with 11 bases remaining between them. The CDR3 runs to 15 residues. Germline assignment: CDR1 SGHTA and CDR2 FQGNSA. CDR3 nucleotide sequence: TGTGCCAGCAGCCAATCGCTGGCCTCCTACAATGAGCAGTTCTTC. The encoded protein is CASSQSLASYNEQFF.

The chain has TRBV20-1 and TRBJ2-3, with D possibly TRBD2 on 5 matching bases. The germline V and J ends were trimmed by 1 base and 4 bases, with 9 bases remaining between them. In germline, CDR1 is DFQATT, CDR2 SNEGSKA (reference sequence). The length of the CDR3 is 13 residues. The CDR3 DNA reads TGCAGTGCTAGAGTTGGAGGTGCAGATACGCAGTATTTT. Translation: CSARVGGADTQYF.

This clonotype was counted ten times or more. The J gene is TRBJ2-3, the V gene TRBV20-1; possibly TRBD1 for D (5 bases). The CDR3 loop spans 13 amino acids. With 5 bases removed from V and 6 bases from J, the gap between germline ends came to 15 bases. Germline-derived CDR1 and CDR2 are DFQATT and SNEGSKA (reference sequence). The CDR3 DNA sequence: TGCAGTGCTCGTCAGGGTAGTGCGGATACGCAGTATTTT. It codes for CSARQGSADTQYF.

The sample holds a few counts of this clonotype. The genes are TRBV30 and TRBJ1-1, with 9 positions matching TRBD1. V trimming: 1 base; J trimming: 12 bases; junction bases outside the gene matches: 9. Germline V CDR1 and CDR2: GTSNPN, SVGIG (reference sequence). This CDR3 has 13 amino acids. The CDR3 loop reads CAWSADRGVKTFF. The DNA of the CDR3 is TGTGCCTGGAGTGCCGACAGGGGGGTAAAAACTTTCTTT.

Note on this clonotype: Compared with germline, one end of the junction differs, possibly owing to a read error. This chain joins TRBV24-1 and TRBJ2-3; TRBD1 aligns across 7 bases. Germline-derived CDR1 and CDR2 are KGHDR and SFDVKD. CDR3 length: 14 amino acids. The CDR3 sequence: CATSGTRGTDTQNF. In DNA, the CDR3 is TGTGCCACCAGTGGCACTAGAGGGACAGATACGCAGAATTTT.

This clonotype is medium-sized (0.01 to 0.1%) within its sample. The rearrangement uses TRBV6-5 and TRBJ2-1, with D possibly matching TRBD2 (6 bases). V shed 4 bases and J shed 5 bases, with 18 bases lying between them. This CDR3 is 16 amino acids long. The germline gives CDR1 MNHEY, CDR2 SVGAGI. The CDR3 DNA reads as TGTGCCAGCAGTTTTATTGGGGGGAATCGCGACAATGAGCAGTTCTTC. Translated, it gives CASSFIGGNRDNEQFF.

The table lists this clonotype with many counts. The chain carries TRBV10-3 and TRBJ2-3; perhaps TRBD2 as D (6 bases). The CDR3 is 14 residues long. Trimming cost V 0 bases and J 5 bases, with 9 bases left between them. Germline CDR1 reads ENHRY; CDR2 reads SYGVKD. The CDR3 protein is CAISESTAGDTQYF. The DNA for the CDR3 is TGTGCCATCAGTGAGTCGACAGCGGGAGATACGCAGTATTTT.

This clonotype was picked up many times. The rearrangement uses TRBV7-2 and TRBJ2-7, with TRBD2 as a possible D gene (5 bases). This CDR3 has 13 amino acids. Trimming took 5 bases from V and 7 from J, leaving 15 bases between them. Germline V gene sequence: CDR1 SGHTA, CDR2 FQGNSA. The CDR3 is CASSPSPVGEQYF. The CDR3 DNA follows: TGTGCCAGCAGCCCTAGCCCCGTAGGGGAGCAGTACTTC.

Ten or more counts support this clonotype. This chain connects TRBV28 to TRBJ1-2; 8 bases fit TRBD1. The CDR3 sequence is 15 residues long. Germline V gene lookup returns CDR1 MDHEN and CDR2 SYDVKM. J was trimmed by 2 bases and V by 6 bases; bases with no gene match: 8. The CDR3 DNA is TGTGCCAGCAGGGTGCCGACAGGGGCCAACTATGGCTACACCTTC. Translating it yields CASRVPTGANYGYTF.

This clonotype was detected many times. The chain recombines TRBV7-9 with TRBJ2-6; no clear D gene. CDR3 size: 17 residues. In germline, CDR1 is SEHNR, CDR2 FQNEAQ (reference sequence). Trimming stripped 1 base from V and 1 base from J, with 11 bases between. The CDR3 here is CASSLGASLSGANVLTF. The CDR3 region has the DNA TGTGCCAGCAGCTTAGGGGCGAGCCTATCTGGGGCCAACGTCCTGACTTTC.

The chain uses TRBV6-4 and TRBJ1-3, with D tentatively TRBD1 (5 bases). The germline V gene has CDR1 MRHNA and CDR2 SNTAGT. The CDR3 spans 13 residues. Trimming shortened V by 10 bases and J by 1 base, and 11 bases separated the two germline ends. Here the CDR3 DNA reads TGTGCCAAAGTTGGGGGTTCTGGAAACACCATATATTTT. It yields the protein CAKVGGSGNTIYF.

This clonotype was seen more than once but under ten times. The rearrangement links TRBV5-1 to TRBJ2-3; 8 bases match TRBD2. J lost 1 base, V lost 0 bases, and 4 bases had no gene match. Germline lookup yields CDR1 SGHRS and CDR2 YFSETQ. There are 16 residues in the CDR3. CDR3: CASSLGVAGRTDTQYF. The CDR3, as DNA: TGCGCCAGCAGCTTGGGGGTAGCGGGGCGCACAGATACGCAGTATTTT.

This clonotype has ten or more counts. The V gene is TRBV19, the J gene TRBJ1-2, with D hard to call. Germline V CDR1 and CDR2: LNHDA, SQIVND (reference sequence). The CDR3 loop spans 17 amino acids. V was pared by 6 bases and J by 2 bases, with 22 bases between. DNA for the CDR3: TGTGCCAGTAGCCCAAAGGAGGGTATCGCCTTAAACTATGGCTACACCTTC. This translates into CASSPKEGIALNYGYTF.

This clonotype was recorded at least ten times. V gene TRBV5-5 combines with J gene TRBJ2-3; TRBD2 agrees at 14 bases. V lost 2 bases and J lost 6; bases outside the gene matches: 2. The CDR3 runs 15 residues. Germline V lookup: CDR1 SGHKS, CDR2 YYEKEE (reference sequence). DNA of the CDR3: TGTGCCAGCAGCTTCGGGACTAGCGGGGGCGATACGCAGTATTTT. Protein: CASSFGTSGGDTQYF.

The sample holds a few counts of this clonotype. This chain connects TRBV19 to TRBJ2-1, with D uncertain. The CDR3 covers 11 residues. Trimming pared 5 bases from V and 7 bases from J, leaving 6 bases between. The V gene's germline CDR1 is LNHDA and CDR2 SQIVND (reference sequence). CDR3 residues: CASSGPNEQFF. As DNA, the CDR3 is TGTGCCAGTAGTGGGCCTAATGAGCAGTTCTTC. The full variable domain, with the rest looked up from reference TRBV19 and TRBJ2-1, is DGGITQSPKYLFRKEGQNVTLSCEQNLNHDAMYWYRQDPGQGLRLIYYSQIVNDFQKGDIAEGYSVSREKKESFPLTVTSAQKNPTAFYLCASSGPNEQFFGPGTRLTVL.